The present entry profiles one TCR beta chain with its context. The study assigned cohorts using participant-reported clinical history. Cohort 3 recovery required two negative PCRs, clearance, or symptom resolution. The data stem from a study of blood T cell repertoires in COVID-19. Study-level information: Sample material is recorded as cDNA or gDNA derived from T cells, B-cell-depleted T cells, or PBMCs.

The CDR3 runs to 14 residues. CDR1 is SGHTA, CDR2 FQGNSA, per germline. Deletions cut 1 base from V and 8 bases from J, with 11 bases between. The repertoire was sequenced with immunoSEQ multiplex PCR; TCRdb's copy has only in-frame clones and lacks some. In the table there are a few hundred thousand clones, around four fifths of which are singletons. Sequencing was performed on PBMCs or T cells enriched from blood (not recorded which). The TCR was taken from a woman aged 45-60 years who had recovered from COVID-19. The rearrangement joins TRBV7-2 to TRBJ2-2; D call uncertain. The CDR3 loop reads CASSLVLPSGELFF. Here the CDR3 DNA reads TGTGCCAGCAGCTTAGTACTCCCTTCTGGGGAGCTGTTTTTT.